A selection of T cell receptor beta chains follows, all from one sample in a study of T cell responses to AZD1222 COVID-19 vaccine. Profiling relied on immunoSEQ multiplex PCR, and the TCRdb table lists in-frame clones only, not all of them. The table shows 15,000 to 20,000 clones, with roughly 90% occurring only once. The material sequenced was peripheral blood, taken 28 days after the second AZD1222 dose. The receptor set was obtained from an adult who received the AZD1222 COVID-19 vaccine. CDR3s include the opening cysteine and the closing phenylalanine or tryptophan. D genes are given only for firm matches. Clone size is given for some rows only: seen once, a few or many times, or a class if the clone is expanded.

v_gene	abundance	j_gene	d_gene	CDR3aa	CDR3nt
TRBV7-9	NA	TRBJ1-2	NA	CASSEGTGNYGYTF	TGTGCCAGCAGCGAGGGGACGGGAAACTATGGCTACACCTTC
TRBV4-1	once	TRBJ2-2	NA	CASSQGRQSNTGELFF	TGCGCCAGCAGCCAAGGGCGTCAGTCGAACACCGGGGAGCTGTTTTTT
TRBV19	NA	TRBJ2-3	TRBD1	CASRSGTGPSTDTQYF	TGTGCCAGTCGCTCCGGGACAGGGCCAAGCACAGATACGCAGTATTTT
TRBV6-4	NA	TRBJ2-1	TRBD2	CASSEVPVSLAGGEQFF	TGTGCCAGCAGTGAGGTACCCGTATCCCTAGCGGGAGGTGAGCAGTTCTTC
TRBV11-2	NA	TRBJ2-1	TRBD1	CASSAWTGSNEQFF	TGTGCCAGCAGCGCGTGGACAGGGAGCAATGAGCAGTTCTTC
TRBV7-9	NA	TRBJ1-5	TRBD1	CASSREQGLGNQPQHF	TGTGCCAGCAGCCGCGAACAGGGGTTGGGCAATCAGCCCCAGCATTTT
TRBV6-6	NA	TRBJ2-2	NA	CASKLGTNTGELFF	TGTGCCAGCAAACTCGGGACGAACACCGGGGAGCTGTTTTTT
TRBV27	NA	TRBJ2-1	TRBD2	CASQTSGVNEQFF	TGTGCCAGCCAGACTAGCGGGGTAAATGAGCAGTTCTTC
TRBV11-3	NA	TRBJ2-3	NA	CASSLGQISTDTQYF	TGTGCCAGCAGCTTAGGCCAAATAAGCACAGATACGCAGTATTTT
TRBV27	NA	TRBJ2-5	TRBD2	CASSVTPGGEETQYF	TGTGCCAGCAGTGTTACCCCGGGGGGGGAAGAGACCCAGTACTTC
TRBV14	NA	TRBJ1-3	TRBD1	CASSQVSWTGRSGNTIYF	TGTGCCAGCAGCCAAGTGAGTTGGACAGGGCGTTCCGGAAACACCATATATTTT
TRBV13	NA	TRBJ1-4	NA	CASSPWSNEKLFF	TGTGCCAGCAGCCCCTGGAGTAATGAAAAACTGTTTTTT
TRBV7-2	NA	TRBJ2-3	NA	CASSWGDTDTQYF	TGTGCCAGCAGCTGGGGGGACACAGATACGCAGTATTTT
TRBV19	NA	TRBJ1-6	TRBD1	CASSITGGDSPLHF	TGTGCCAGTAGTATCACAGGGGGGGATTCACCCCTCCACTTT
TRBV5-1	NA	TRBJ2-1	NA	CASSFGHSGAYNEQFF	TGCGCCAGCAGCTTTGGGCACTCAGGGGCCTACAATGAGCAGTTCTTC
TRBV3-1/TRBV3-2	NA	TRBJ2-2	TRBD1	CASSRETGVAGELFF	TGTGCCAGCAGCCGGGAGACAGGGGTTGCCGGGGAGCTGTTTTTT
TRBV3-1/TRBV3-2	NA	TRBJ2-5	TRBD2	CASSKAGGQETQYF	TGTGCCAGCAGCAAAGCGGGGGGCCAAGAGACCCAGTACTTC
TRBV27	NA	TRBJ2-7	TRBD2	CASSPSYSGSNEQYF	TGTGCCAGCAGTCCGTCTTACAGCGGGAGTAACGAGCAGTACTTC
TRBV11-1	NA	TRBJ1-4	NA	CASSLQGEKLFF	TGTGCCAGCAGCCTACAGGGAGAAAAACTGTTTTTT
TRBV2	NA	TRBJ1-2	TRBD1	CASSGTDTNYGYTF	TGTGCCAGCAGCGGGACAGACACTAACTATGGCTACACCTTC
TRBV7-9	NA	TRBJ2-5	NA	CASSLALGETQYF	TGTGCCAGCAGCTTAGCCCTGGGAGAGACCCAGTACTTC
TRBV7-8	NA	TRBJ2-7	TRBD1	CASSATRTGNLGEQYF	TGTGCCAGCAGCGCAACGAGGACAGGGAATTTAGGCGAGCAGTACTTC
TRBV24-1	NA	TRBJ1-2	TRBD1	CATSDPRTGFRGYTF	TGTGCCACCAGTGATCCGAGGACAGGGTTTCGTGGCTACACCTTC
TRBV5-4	NA	TRBJ1-6	NA	CASSSGKGVDHF	TGTGCCAGCAGCTCGGGTAAAGGGGTGGACCACTTT
TRBV11-2	NA	TRBJ2-3	NA	CASSFEGSGATDTQYF	TGTGCCAGCAGCTTTGAGGGGTCCGGCGCGACAGATACGCAGTATTTT
TRBV2	NA	TRBJ2-6	NA	CASSVQLVGANVLTF	TGTGCCAGCAGTGTTCAGTTGGTCGGGGCCAACGTCCTGACTTTC
TRBV19	NA	TRBJ1-5	TRBD1	CASSTPGTGVGQPQHF	TGTGCCAGTAGTACGCCCGGGACAGGGGTGGGTCAGCCCCAGCATTTT
TRBV3-1/TRBV3-2	NA	TRBJ2-7	NA	CASSPFGLPSSYEQYF	TGTGCCAGCAGCCCCTTTGGACTTCCGAGCTCCTACGAGCAGTACTTC
TRBV2	NA	TRBJ1-3	NA	CASRKGTGNTIYF	TGTGCCAGCAGGAAGGGTACCGGAAACACCATATATTTT
TRBV9	NA	TRBJ2-5	NA	CASSDSSEGGRETQYF	TGTGCCAGCAGCGACAGCTCCGAGGGGGGGCGAGAGACCCAGTACTTC
TRBV28	once	TRBJ1-2	TRBD1	CASRKQGAGGGYTF	TGTGCCAGCAGAAAACAGGGGGCGGGTGGTGGCTACACCTTC
TRBV7-2	once	TRBJ2-3	TRBD2	CASSLEASGGASEDTQYF	TGTGCCAGCAGCTTAGAGGCTAGCGGGGGGGCATCAGAAGATACGCAGTATTTT
TRBV14	few	TRBJ2-4	TRBD1	CASSRMGQGAKNIQYF	TGTGCCAGCAGCCGGATGGGACAGGGAGCCAAAAACATTCAGTACTTC
TRBV30	NA	TRBJ1-4	NA	CAWSRTENEKLFF	TGTGCCTGGAGTAGGACAGAGAATGAAAAACTGTTTTTT
TRBV7-9	NA	TRBJ1-2	NA	CASSYYREGYTF	TGTGCCAGCAGCTACTACAGGGAGGGCTACACCTTC
TRBV19	NA	TRBJ2-3	NA	CASSGWSTTDTQYF	TGTGCCAGTAGCGGGTGGAGTACCACAGATACGCAGTATTTT
TRBV28	NA	TRBJ2-3	TRBD2	CASKRGGGETDTQYF	TGTGCCAGCAAAAGAGGCGGGGGAGAGACAGATACGCAGTATTTT
TRBV7-2	NA	TRBJ2-2	TRBD2	CASSILAGEAGELFF	TGTGCCAGCAGCATTTTAGCGGGGGAGGCCGGGGAGCTGTTTTTT
TRBV5-1	NA	TRBJ2-3	NA	CASSLGQPTDTQYF	TGCGCCAGCAGCTTGGGACAGCCCACAGATACGCAGTATTTT
TRBV5-1	NA	TRBJ2-1	TRBD1	CASSPGQGGGNEQFF	TGCGCCAGCAGCCCCGGACAGGGTGGAGGAAATGAGCAGTTCTTC
TRBV10-2	once	TRBJ1-5	NA	CASSENEGLGNQPQHF	TGCGCCAGCAGTGAGAATGAAGGGCTAGGCAATCAGCCCCAGCATTTT
TRBV19	NA	TRBJ2-3	NA	CASSAAPGVNTQYF	TGTGCCAGTAGTGCGGCGCCGGGAGTAAATACGCAGTATTTT
TRBV7-2	NA	TRBJ2-7	NA	CASSLRWQGNHEQYF	TGTGCCAGCAGCTTACGGTGGCAGGGTAACCACGAGCAGTACTTC
TRBV11-3	NA	TRBJ2-5	TRBD2	CASSRTREETQYF	TGTGCCAGCAGCCGGACTAGGGAAGAGACCCAGTACTTC
TRBV14	NA	TRBJ2-3	NA	CASSQGSGHFTDTQYF	TGTGCCAGCAGCCAAGGATCGGGACACTTCACAGATACGCAGTATTTT
TRBV12-3/TRBV12-4	NA	TRBJ1-1	NA	CASRVGLGTEAFF	TGTGCCAGCAGAGTGGGTTTGGGCACTGAAGCTTTCTTT
TRBV6-5	once	TRBJ1-3	NA	CASRAAGDRNTIYF	TGTGCCAGCAGGGCTGCGGGAGATAGAAACACCATATATTTT
TRBV5-4	NA	TRBJ2-3	TRBD1	CASSLVTGGYTDTQYF	TGTGCCAGCAGCTTGGTGACAGGGGGCTACACAGATACGCAGTATTTT
TRBV15	NA	TRBJ2-3	NA	CATSREETDTQYF	TGTGCCACCAGCAGAGAAGAAACAGATACGCAGTATTTT
TRBV4-1	NA	TRBJ1-1	NA	CASSQDPGTNTEAFF	TGCGCCAGCAGCCAAGATCCAGGAACGAACACTGAAGCTTTCTTT
TRBV11-3	NA	TRBJ2-6	NA	CASSSREDSSSGANVLTF	TGTGCCAGCAGCTCCCGAGAGGACAGTAGCTCTGGGGCCAACGTCCTGACTTTC
TRBV7-8	NA	TRBJ1-5	TRBD1	CASSYGQGYQPQHF	TGTGCCAGCAGCTACGGACAGGGGTATCAGCCCCAGCATTTT
TRBV25-1	NA	TRBJ1-4	TRBD1	CASSENRGRVNEKLFF	TGTGCCAGCAGTGAAAACAGGGGGCGGGTTAATGAAAAACTGTTTTTT
TRBV7-2	NA	TRBJ2-3	NA	CASSDPRGGDTQYF	TGTGCCAGCAGTGACCCCCGGGGCGGTGATACGCAGTATTTT
TRBV5-1	NA	TRBJ2-1	TRBD2	CASSLVVAGGNEQFF	TGCGCCAGCAGCTTGGTCGTAGCGGGAGGCAATGAGCAGTTCTTC
TRBV12-3/TRBV12-4	once	TRBJ1-2	NA	CASRPPGSYGYTF	TGTGCCAGCAGGCCTCCCGGGAGCTATGGCTACACCTTC
TRBV24-1	NA	TRBJ2-7	TRBD2	CATSESGSYEQYF	TGTGCCACCAGTGAAAGCGGGAGTTACGAGCAGTACTTC
TRBV25-1	NA	TRBJ1-1	NA	CASRGAGAGNSNTEAFF	TGTGCCAGCAGAGGAGCCGGGGCGGGAAATTCTAACACTGAAGCTTTCTTT
TRBV2	NA	TRBJ2-2	TRBD1	CASSEFTGGTGELFF	TGTGCCAGCAGTGAATTTACAGGGGGCACCGGGGAGCTGTTTTTT
TRBV5-4	once	TRBJ1-5	TRBD1	CASSLQGAHQPQHF	TGTGCCAGCAGCTTGCAGGGGGCCCATCAGCCCCAGCATTTT